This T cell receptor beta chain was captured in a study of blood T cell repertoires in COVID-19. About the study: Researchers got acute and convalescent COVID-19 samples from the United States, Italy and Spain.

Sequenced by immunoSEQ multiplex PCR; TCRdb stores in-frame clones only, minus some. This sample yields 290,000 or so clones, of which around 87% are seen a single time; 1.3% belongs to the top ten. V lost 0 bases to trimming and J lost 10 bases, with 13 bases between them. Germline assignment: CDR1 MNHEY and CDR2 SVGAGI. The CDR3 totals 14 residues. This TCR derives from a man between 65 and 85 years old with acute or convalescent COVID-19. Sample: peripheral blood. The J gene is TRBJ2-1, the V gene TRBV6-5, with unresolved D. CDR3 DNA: TGTGCCAGCAGTTACTCTTCATCGGGTGAGGAGCAGTTCTTC. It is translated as CASSYSSSGEEQFF.